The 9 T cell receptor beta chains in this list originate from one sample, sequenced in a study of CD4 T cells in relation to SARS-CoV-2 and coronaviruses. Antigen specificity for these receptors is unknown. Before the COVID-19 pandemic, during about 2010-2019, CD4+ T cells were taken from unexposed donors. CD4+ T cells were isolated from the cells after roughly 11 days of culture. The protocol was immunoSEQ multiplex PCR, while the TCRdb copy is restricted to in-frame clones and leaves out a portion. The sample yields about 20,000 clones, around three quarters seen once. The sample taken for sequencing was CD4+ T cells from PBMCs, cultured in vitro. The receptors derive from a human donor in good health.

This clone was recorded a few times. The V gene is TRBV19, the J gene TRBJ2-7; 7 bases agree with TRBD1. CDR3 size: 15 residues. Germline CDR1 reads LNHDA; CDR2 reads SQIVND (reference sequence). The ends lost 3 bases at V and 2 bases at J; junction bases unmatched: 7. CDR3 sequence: CASSIGTGTAYEQYF. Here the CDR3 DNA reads TGTGCCAGTAGTATTGGTACAGGGACAGCCTACGAGCAGTACTTC.

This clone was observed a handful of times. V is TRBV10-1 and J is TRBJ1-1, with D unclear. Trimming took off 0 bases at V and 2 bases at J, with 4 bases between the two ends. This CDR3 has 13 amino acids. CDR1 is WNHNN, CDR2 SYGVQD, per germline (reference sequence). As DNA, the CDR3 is TGCGCCAGCAGTGAGTCGGGAAACACTGAAGCTTTCTTT. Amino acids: CASSESGNTEAFF.

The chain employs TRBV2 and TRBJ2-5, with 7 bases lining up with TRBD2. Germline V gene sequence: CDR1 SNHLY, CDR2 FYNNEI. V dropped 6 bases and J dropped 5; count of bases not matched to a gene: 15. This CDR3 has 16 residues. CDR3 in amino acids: CASSPGRTAGVETQYF. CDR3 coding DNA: TGTGCCAGCAGCCCCGGCCGGACGGCGGGAGTGGAGACCCAGTACTTC.

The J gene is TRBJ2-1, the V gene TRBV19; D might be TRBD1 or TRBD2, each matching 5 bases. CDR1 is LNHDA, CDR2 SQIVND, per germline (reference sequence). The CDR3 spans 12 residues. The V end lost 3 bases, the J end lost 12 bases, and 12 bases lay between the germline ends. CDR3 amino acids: CASSITGRRQFF. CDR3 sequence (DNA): TGTGCCAGTAGTATTACGGGACGCCGGCAGTTCTTC.

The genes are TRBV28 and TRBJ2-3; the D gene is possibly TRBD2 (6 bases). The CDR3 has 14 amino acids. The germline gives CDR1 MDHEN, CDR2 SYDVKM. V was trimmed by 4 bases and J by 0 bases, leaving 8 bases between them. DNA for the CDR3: TGTGCCAGCAGTTCCGGGACTAGCACAGATACGCAGTATTTT. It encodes CASSSGTSTDTQYF.

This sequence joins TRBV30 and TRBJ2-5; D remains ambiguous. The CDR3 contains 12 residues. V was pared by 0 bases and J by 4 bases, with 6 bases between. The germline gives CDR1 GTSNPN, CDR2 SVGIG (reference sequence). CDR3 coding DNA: TGTGCCTGGAGTGTAGGCATAGAGACCCAGTACTTC. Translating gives CAWSVGIETQYF.

CDR3: CASRPTTGPEAFF. The CDR3 bases are TGTGCCAGCAGGCCGACGACAGGGCCTGAAGCTTTCTTT. V is TRBV6-5 and J is TRBJ1-1; 7 nucleotides line up with TRBD1. Trimming took 6 bases from V and 6 from J; bases not matched to a gene: 7. Germline V gene lookup returns CDR1 MNHEY and CDR2 SVGAGI. The CDR3 has 13 residues.

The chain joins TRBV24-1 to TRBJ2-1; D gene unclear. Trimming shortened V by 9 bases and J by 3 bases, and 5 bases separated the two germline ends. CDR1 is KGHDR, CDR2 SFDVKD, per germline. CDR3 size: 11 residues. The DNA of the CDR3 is TGTGCCACCGGGGTCTACAATGAGCAGTTCTTC. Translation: CATGVYNEQFF.

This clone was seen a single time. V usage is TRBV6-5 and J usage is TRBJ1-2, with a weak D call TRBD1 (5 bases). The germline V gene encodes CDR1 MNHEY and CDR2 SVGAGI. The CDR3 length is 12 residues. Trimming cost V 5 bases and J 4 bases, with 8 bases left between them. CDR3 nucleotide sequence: TGTGCCAGCAGTATCGACAGCTATGGCTACACCTTC. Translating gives CASSIDSYGYTF.